A selection of T cell receptor beta chains follows, all from one sample in a study of T cells in Graves' hyperthyroidism and ophthalmopathy. Each CDR3 protein gets one entry after TCRdb re-called the multiplex PCR reads with MiXCR. The table shows hundreds of thousands of distinct CDR3 sequences, with over 12% occurring only once. Sequencing was carried out using blood. All receptors come from a man aged 18 to 30 with Graves' ophthalmopathy. CDR3s include the opening cysteine and the closing phenylalanine or tryptophan. The D gene is left open where the match is weak. Size tells how often a clone was seen (once, few, many) or the class of an expanded clone, and some rows leave it out.

CDR3 DNA: TGTGCCAGCAGCGTAGAAGGGTTCCGCACAGATACGCAGTATTTT
CDR3 protein: CASSVEGFRTDTQYF
V gene: TRBV9
D gene: NA
J gene: TRBJ2-3
clone size: many

CDR3 DNA: TGTGCCAGTACAGGGGGGGTCCATAAGCCCCAGCATTTT
CDR3 protein: CASTGGVHKPQHF
V gene: TRBV19
D gene: TRBD1
J gene: TRBJ1-5
clone size: once

CDR3 DNA: TGCGCCAGCAGCCGATTCCCGGGGTCCGTGAACACTGAAGCTTTCTTT
CDR3 protein: CASSRFPGSVNTEAFF
V gene: TRBV5-1
D gene: NA
J gene: TRBJ1-1
clone size: many

CDR3 DNA: TGCAGTGCTAGATCGTCACTTAGCCAGCCCCAGCATTTT
CDR3 protein: CSARSSLSQPQHF
V gene: TRBV20-1
D gene: NA
J gene: TRBJ1-5
clone size: many

CDR3 DNA: TGTGCCAGCAGTGAACTCCCTCTAGCGGGGGGCGTCTACGAGCAGTACTTC
CDR3 protein: CASSELPLAGGVYEQYF
V gene: TRBV6-1
D gene: TRBD2
J gene: TRBJ2-7
clone size: many

CDR3 DNA: TGCAGTGGGACAGAAGGGTTGGGCAATCAGCCCCAGCATTTT
CDR3 protein: CSGTEGLGNQPQHF
V gene: TRBV20-1
D gene: NA
J gene: TRBJ1-5
clone size: many

CDR3 DNA: TGTGCCAGCAGCAACCAATTTCTACTGGACAGCCCGAACACTGAAGCTTTCTTT
CDR3 protein: CASSNQFLLDSPNTEAFF
V gene: TRBV4-2
D gene: NA
J gene: TRBJ1-1
clone size: many

CDR3 DNA: TGTGCCAGCAGTTCACTCGATCAGCCCCAGCATTTT
CDR3 protein: CASSSLDQPQHF
V gene: TRBV27
D gene: NA
J gene: TRBJ1-5
clone size: many

CDR3 DNA: TGTGCCAGCAGCGCCGGACTAGCGGGAAGGTGGCAAGAGACCCAGTACTTC
CDR3 protein: CASSAGLAGRWQETQYF
V gene: TRBV5-4
D gene: TRBD2
J gene: TRBJ2-5
clone size: many

CDR3 DNA: TGTGCCAGTAAGACAGATTACAATGAGCAGTTCTTC
CDR3 protein: CASKTDYNEQFF
V gene: TRBV19
D gene: NA
J gene: TRBJ2-1
clone size: NA

CDR3 DNA: TGTGCCAGCAGTTTCTTAGGGGGGGGTGTTACGCAGTATTTT
CDR3 protein: CASSFLGGGVTQYF
V gene: TRBV12-3/TRBV12-4
D gene: NA
J gene: TRBJ2-3
clone size: many

CDR3 DNA: TGTGCCAGCAGTAAACTAGCGGGGGGGAGTGAGCAGTTCTTC
CDR3 protein: CASSKLAGGSEQFF
V gene: TRBV6-2/TRBV6-3
D gene: TRBD2
J gene: TRBJ2-1
clone size: NA

CDR3 DNA: TGTGCCAGTAGTATAGATGACCCAGAACCCTACAATGAGCAGTTCTTC
CDR3 protein: CASSIDDPEPYNEQFF
V gene: TRBV19
D gene: NA
J gene: TRBJ2-1
clone size: NA

CDR3 DNA: TGTGCCAGCAGCCCTATCGGGGGTTTGAAAGCTTTCTTT
CDR3 protein: CASSPIGGLKAFF
V gene: TRBV7-9
D gene: NA
J gene: TRBJ1-1
clone size: NA

CDR3 DNA: TGTGCCAGCAGTTTATCGAGGGCCAGCGGGTACGAGCAGTACTTC
CDR3 protein: CASSLSRASGYEQYF
V gene: TRBV27
D gene: NA
J gene: TRBJ2-7
clone size: many

CDR3 DNA: TGCGCCAGCAGCCAAGACGGCGCACCACAGAGCTCCTACGAGCAGTACTTC
CDR3 protein: CASSQDGAPQSSYEQYF
V gene: TRBV4-1
D gene: NA
J gene: TRBJ2-7
clone size: NA

CDR3 DNA: TGTGCCAGCAGTGCATATCCAGACAGGGGGTATGGCTACACCTTC
CDR3 protein: CASSAYPDRGYGYTF
V gene: TRBV6-1
D gene: TRBD1
J gene: TRBJ1-2
clone size: few

CDR3 DNA: TGTGCCAGCAGCTTGAAACTAGCGGGACAAGAGACCCAGTACTTC
CDR3 protein: CASSLKLAGQETQYF
V gene: TRBV5-4
D gene: TRBD2
J gene: TRBJ2-5
clone size: NA

CDR3 DNA: TGTGCCAGCAGCTTAGTGGGGACTAGCGGGGGGGGGACCTACAATGAGCAGTTCTTC
CDR3 protein: CASSLVGTSGGGTYNEQFF
V gene: TRBV11-2
D gene: TRBD2
J gene: TRBJ2-1
clone size: many

CDR3 DNA: TGTGCCAGCTCAGCGAGTGTGGGACAGGGGACAAGCTACACCTTC
CDR3 protein: CASSASVGQGTSYTF
V gene: TRBV18
D gene: TRBD1
J gene: TRBJ1-2
clone size: many